This T cell receptor beta chain was identified during a study of blood T cells in healthy people across ages (dated by TCRdb to the mid-2010s). Study-wide context: Template switching captured roughly one uniquely barcoded TCR beta cDNA molecule per two T cells in model experiments. To track age-related changes in TCR beta repertoire diversity, the study relied on deep sequencing normalized with unique cDNA molecular identifiers. The donors were split into four age groups: young (average 16 years), middle-aged (39), aged (roughly 68) and long-lived (82). Two additional independent replicas of 1 million unique cDNA reads from the same blood draw were analyzed for two donors (one aged 18 to 29 and one aged 80 or older). Donors of different ages were randomly distributed across sequencing lanes to avoid experimental bias. Results and caveats for the whole study, not just this receptor: Observed TCR beta diversity correlated strongly with the percentage of naive T cells measured by flow cytometry. Estimates of total diversity from one million sequenced T cells were regarded as lower bounds and underestimates. As age increased, observed TCR beta diversity per million T cells dropped in a roughly linear way, and a significant reduction was already evident by age about 40. Donor CMV infection status was unknown, potentially confounding age-related changes in expanded clonotypes. Compared with the aged group, more naive CD4+ T cells, fewer expanded clones and increased TCR diversity were shown by the long-lived group, suggesting age selection. Conclusive comparison of naive and antigen-experienced compartments was prevented by the profiling of bulk unsorted PBMCs.

Library prep was done by 5' RACE. Data came from an Illumina HiSeq 2500. A second about 6 to 11 cycle PCR used a sample-barcoded 5' primer and a J-beta primer mix. A template-switch 5' adaptor carrying 12 random nucleotides introduced a unique molecular identifier onto each TCR beta cDNA molecule. Each sample yielded at least 2.5 million CDR3-containing paired-end reads. First-strand cDNA synthesis was performed from all RNA using the Mint cDNA synthesis kit, with priming by a TRBC-specific oligonucleotide. Following uracil-DNA glycosylase treatment, a first 18-cycle PCR with universal primers M1SS and BC2_uni_R was performed on all cDNA. Processing in the source paper ran as follows. For normalization, 1 million high-quality reads, each with a distinct molecular identifier, were randomly selected from each sample. Reads sharing molecular identifiers were discarded rather than binned into consensus sequences. MiTCR, set to a Q25 quality threshold and the strictest error-elimination algorithm, was used for CDR3 identification, clonotype clustering and error correction. A nonparametric unseen species model with Euler transformation was used to estimate a lower bound on total TCR beta diversity. Starting from the raw public reads, TCRdb applied fastp trimming at Q25, assembled clones with MiXCR and retained in-frame beta chains. Identical CDR3 protein sequences are pooled into one entry, listed with their most common genes and DNA. TCRdb's processing, not the study's, gives the V and J calls here. Counted in this sample were 1.5 million to 2 million distinct CDR3 sequences; around 48% of them appeared once. The top ten constitute 2.1% of the sample.

Concerning this clonotype: Which antigen it targets is not known. The record has no base qualities; no much larger clone is one base away.

The approximately 39 donors, aged about 6 to 95 years, were systemically healthy Caucasian individuals from Russia. Around 9.8 milliliters of peripheral blood were collected from each donor into EDTA-treated Vacutainer tubes. PBMCs were isolated by Ficoll-Paque density-gradient centrifugation, with at least 6 million obtained per sample. Total RNA was extracted from PBMCs with Trizol reagent, with at least 6 micrograms obtained per sample. For every donor, an aliquot of PBMCs went through flow cytometry to measure the percentages of naive CD45RAhigh/CD27high T cells. Specimen: blood. This TCR derives from a woman between 40 and 50 years old in good health.

The base sequence is TGCGCCAGCAGCCCTCCGGGGAGCGAGGGCTACACCTTC. Its protein reads: CASSPPGSEGYTF. Rearrangement joined TRBV4-1 to TRBJ1-2; the D gene cannot be resolved reliably. The CDR3, cysteine through phenylalanine, is 13 amino acids long. The only DNA kept is the CDR3, 39 bases in frame from the first base. Deletion took 4 bases off V and 8 bases off J, with a span of 14 bases between the germline ends. The CDR1 and CDR2 encoded by the germline V gene are MGHRA and YSYEKL.